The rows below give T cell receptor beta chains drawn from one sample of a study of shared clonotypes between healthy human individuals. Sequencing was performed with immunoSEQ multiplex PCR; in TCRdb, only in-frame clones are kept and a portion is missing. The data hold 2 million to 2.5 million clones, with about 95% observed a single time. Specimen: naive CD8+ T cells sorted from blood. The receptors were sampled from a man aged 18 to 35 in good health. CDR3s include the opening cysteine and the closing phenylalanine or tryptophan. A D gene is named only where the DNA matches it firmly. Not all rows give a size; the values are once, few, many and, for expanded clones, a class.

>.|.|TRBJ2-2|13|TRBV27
CASSFSDTGELFF
TGTGCCAGCAGTTTTTCAGACACCGGGGAGCTGTTTTTT
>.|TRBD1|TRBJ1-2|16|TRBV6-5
CASSSSYQDREYGYTF
TGTGCCAGCAGTTCTAGCTACCAGGACAGGGAATATGGCTACACCTTC
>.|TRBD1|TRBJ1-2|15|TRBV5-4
CASSNIPGQGDGYTF
TGTGCCAGCAGCAACATACCGGGACAGGGGGATGGCTACACCTTC
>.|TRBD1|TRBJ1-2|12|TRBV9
CASVGTGTGYTF
TGTGCCAGCGTGGGGACAGGGACTGGCTACACCTTC
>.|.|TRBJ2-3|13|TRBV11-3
CASSDTGTDTQYF
TGTGCCAGCAGCGATACAGGGACAGATACGCAGTATTTT
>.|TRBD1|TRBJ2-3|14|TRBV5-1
CASSSGQGSDTQYF
TGCGCCAGCAGCTCCGGACAGGGGTCAGATACGCAGTATTTT
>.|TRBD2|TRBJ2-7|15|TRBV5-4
CASSLGLAETYEQYF
TGTGCCAGCAGCTTGGGACTAGCGGAGACCTACGAGCAGTACTTC
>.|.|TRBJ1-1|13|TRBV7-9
CASSLAFGTEAFF
TGTGCCAGCAGCTTAGCCTTCGGTACTGAAGCTTTCTTT
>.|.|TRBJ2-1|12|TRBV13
CASSLRVDEQFF
TGTGCCAGCAGCTTAAGGGTTGATGAGCAGTTCTTC
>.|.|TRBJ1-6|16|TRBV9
CASSVGWQGRNSPLHF
TGTGCCAGCAGCGTAGGTTGGCAGGGAAGAAATTCACCCCTCCACTTT
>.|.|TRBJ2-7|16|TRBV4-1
CASSQDLLGGSYEQYF
TGCGCCAGCAGCCAAGATCTTCTAGGGGGCTCCTACGAGCAGTACTTC
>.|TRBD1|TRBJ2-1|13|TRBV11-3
CASRVNQGAVEFF
TGTGCCAGCAGGGTTAATCAGGGGGCCGTTGAGTTCTTC
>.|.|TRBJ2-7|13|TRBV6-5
CASSYAQSYEQYF
TGTGCCAGCAGTTACGCTCAGTCCTACGAGCAGTACTTC
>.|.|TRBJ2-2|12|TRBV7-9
CASSLGVGELFF
TGTGCCAGCAGCTTAGGTGTCGGGGAGCTGTTTTTT
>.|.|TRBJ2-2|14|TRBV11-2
CASSLVGGAGELFF
TGTGCCAGCAGCTTAGTGGGGGGTGCCGGGGAGCTGTTTTTT
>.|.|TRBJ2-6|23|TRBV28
CASSPEFSVDTRNMFSGANVLTF
TGTGCCAGCAGTCCCGAATTCTCCGTCGATACTCGTAATATGTTTTCTGGGGCCAACGTCCTGACTTTC
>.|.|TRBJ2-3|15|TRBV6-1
CASSEGETSADTQYF
TGTGCCAGCAGTGAAGGTGAGACTAGTGCAGATACGCAGTATTTT
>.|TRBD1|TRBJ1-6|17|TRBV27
CASSLSATGGFDSPLHF
TGTGCCAGCAGTTTATCGGCGACAGGGGGCTTTGATTCACCCCTCCACTTT
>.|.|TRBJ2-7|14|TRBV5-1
CASSLVTGSYEQYF
TGCGCCAGCAGCTTGGTCACGGGGTCCTACGAGCAGTACTTC
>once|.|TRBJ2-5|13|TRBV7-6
CASSLGLQETQYF
TGTGCCAGCAGCTTAGGGCTACAAGAGACCCAGTACTTC
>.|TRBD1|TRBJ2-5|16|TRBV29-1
CSVEDPDRAMQETQYF
TGCAGCGTTGAAGACCCGGACAGGGCGATGCAAGAGACCCAGTACTTC
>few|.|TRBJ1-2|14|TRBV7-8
CASSLTDSPYGYTF
TGTGCCAGCAGCTTGACGGACAGCCCGTATGGCTACACCTTC
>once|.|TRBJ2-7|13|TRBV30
CAWSVDQHYEQYF
TGTGCCTGGAGTGTAGACCAGCACTACGAGCAGTACTTC
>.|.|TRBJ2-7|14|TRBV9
CASSAAGLDYEQYF
TGTGCCAGCAGCGCTGCCGGGTTGGACTACGAGCAGTACTTC
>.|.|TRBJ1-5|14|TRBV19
CASSWGEGDQPQHF
TGTGCCAGTAGCTGGGGGGAGGGGGATCAGCCCCAGCATTTT
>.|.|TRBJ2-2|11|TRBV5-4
CARSGTGELFF
TGTGCCAGATCCGGCACCGGGGAGCTGTTTTTT
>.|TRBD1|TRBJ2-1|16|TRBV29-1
CSVEGAQGASYNEQFF
TGCAGCGTTGAAGGGGCACAGGGGGCAAGCTACAATGAGCAGTTCTTC
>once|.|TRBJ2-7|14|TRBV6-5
CASSYSLQGGEQYF
TGTGCCAGCAGTTACTCGCTGCAGGGAGGCGAGCAGTACTTC
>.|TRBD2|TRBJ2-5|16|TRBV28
CASSSLLAEREETQYF
TGTGCCAGCAGTTCCCTTCTAGCGGAGAGGGAGGAGACCCAGTACTTC
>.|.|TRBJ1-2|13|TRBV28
CASSLAQSYGYTF
TGTGCCAGCAGTTTGGCCCAATCCTATGGCTACACCTTC
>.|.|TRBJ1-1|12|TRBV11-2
CASSPGNTEAFF
TGTGCCAGCAGTCCCGGGAACACTGAAGCTTTCTTT
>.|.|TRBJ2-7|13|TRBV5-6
CASSLGAAYEQYF
TGTGCCAGCAGCTTGGGTGCCGCATACGAGCAGTACTTC
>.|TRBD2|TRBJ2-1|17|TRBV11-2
CASSLVLREGPYNEQFF
TGTGCCAGCAGCTTAGTCCTACGGGAGGGCCCCTACAATGAGCAGTTCTTC
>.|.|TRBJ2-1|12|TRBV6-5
CASSYVTGEQFF
TGTGCCAGCAGTTACGTGACTGGTGAGCAGTTCTTC
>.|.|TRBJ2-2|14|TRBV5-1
CASSLRRGAGELFF
TGCGCCAGCAGCTTGAGGAGGGGAGCCGGGGAGCTGTTTTTT
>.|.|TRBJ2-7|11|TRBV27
CASGRGSEQYF
TGTGCCAGCGGTAGGGGTTCCGAGCAGTACTTC
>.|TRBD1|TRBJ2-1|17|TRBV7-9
CASSSTPGTAPYNEQFF
TGTGCCAGCAGCTCAACCCCGGGGACAGCCCCCTACAATGAGCAGTTCTTC
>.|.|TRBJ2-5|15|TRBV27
CASSLPLLGTETQYF
TGTGCCAGCAGTTTACCCCTCTTAGGGACCGAGACCCAGTACTTC
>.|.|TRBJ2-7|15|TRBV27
CASSLAGTSSYEQYF
TGTGCCAGCAGTTTAGCGGGAACAAGCTCCTACGAGCAGTACTTC
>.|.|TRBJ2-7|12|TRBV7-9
CASSLQDYEQYF
TGTGCCAGCAGCTTACAGGACTACGAGCAGTACTTC
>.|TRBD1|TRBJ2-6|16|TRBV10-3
CAISDPGGAGANVLTF
TGTGCCATCAGTGACCCAGGGGGCGCTGGGGCCAACGTCCTGACTTTC
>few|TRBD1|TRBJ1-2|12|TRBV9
CASSGTGDGYTF
TGTGCCAGCAGCGGGACAGGGGATGGCTACACCTTC
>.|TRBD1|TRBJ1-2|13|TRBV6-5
CASSRDRGEGYTF
TGTGCCAGCAGCCGGGACAGGGGGGAAGGCTACACCTTC
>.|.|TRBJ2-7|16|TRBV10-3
CAISESPGEGSYEQYF
TGTGCCATCAGTGAGTCTCCGGGCGAGGGATCCTACGAGCAGTACTTC
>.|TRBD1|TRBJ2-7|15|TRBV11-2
CASSSSGTGVGEQYF
TGTGCCAGCAGCTCCTCCGGGACAGGGGTTGGCGAGCAGTACTTC
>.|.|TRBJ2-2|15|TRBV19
CASSYGLTNTGELFF
TGTGCCAGTAGCTATGGACTTACGAACACCGGGGAGCTGTTTTTT
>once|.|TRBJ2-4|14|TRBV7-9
CASRGQTMENIQYF
TGTGCCAGCAGAGGACAGACAATGGAAAACATTCAGTACTTC
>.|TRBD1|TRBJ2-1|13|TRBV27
CASSLTGVDEQFF
TGTGCCAGCAGTCTAACAGGGGTGGATGAGCAGTTCTTC
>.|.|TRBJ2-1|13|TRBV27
CASSLDKYNEQFF
TGTGCCAGCAGTCTAGACAAATACAATGAGCAGTTCTTC
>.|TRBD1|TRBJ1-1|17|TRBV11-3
CASSPRQGEGAVTEAFF
TGTGCCAGCAGCCCTAGACAGGGGGAAGGGGCTGTCACTGAAGCTTTCTTT
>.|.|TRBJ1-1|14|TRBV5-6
CASSLDWSNTEAFF
TGTGCCAGCAGCTTGGACTGGTCGAACACTGAAGCTTTCTTT
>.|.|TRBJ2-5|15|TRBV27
CASSLGLAGEETQYF
TGTGCCAGCAGTTTGGGGCTTGCCGGGGAAGAGACCCAGTACTTC
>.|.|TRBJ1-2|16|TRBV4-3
CASSQATEKYHYGYTF
TGCGCCAGCAGCCAAGCGACAGAAAAATACCACTATGGCTACACCTTC
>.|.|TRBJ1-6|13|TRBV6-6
CASSYGDGAPLHF
TGTGCCAGCAGTTACGGGGATGGGGCACCCCTCCACTTT
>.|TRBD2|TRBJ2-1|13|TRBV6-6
CASCGTSVNEQFF
TGTGCCAGCTGCGGGACTAGCGTCAATGAGCAGTTCTTC
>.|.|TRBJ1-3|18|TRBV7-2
CASSLSRGGLGSGNTIYF
TGTGCCAGCAGCTTAAGTCGAGGAGGATTAGGCTCTGGAAACACCATATATTTT